A selection of T cell receptor beta chains follows, all from one sample in a study of blood T cell repertoires in COVID-19. Some clones are missing from TCRdb's copy, which holds only in-frame ones; the method was immunoSEQ multiplex PCR. Of around 290,000 clones listed, around 90% are singletons. Sequenced sample: PBMCs or T cells enriched from blood (not recorded which). The receptor set was obtained from a woman in her forties who had recovered from COVID-19. Each CDR3 is given with its conserved first and last residue. The D gene is left open where the match is weak. A clone size is listed for some rows: how often the clone was seen (once, few, many), or a class if it is expanded.

J gene: TRBJ2-5
D gene: -
clone size: -
V gene: TRBV7-8
CDR3 protein: CASSLARVTETQYF
CDR3 DNA: TGTGCCAGCAGCTTAGCGCGGGTAACGGAGACCCAGTACTTC

J gene: TRBJ2-2
D gene: -
clone size: -
V gene: TRBV7-6
CDR3 protein: CASSSTPARVAGELFF
CDR3 DNA: TGTGCCAGCAGCTCTACCCCAGCCAGGGTGGCCGGGGAGCTGTTTTTT

J gene: TRBJ2-5
D gene: -
clone size: few
V gene: TRBV5-6
CDR3 protein: CASSLVRVGETQYF
CDR3 DNA: TGTGCCAGCAGCTTGGTCAGGGTCGGGGAGACCCAGTACTTC

J gene: TRBJ2-3
D gene: TRBD2
clone size: -
V gene: TRBV4-3
CDR3 protein: CASSQEGLARTDTQYF
CDR3 DNA: TGCGCCAGCAGCCAAGAGGGACTAGCTCGGACAGATACGCAGTATTTT

J gene: TRBJ2-1
D gene: TRBD2
clone size: -
V gene: TRBV5-1
CDR3 protein: CASSLLAGGRIGYNEQFF
CDR3 DNA: TGCGCCAGCAGCTTGTTAGCGGGGGGCAGGATCGGTTACAATGAGCAGTTCTTC

J gene: TRBJ2-3
D gene: TRBD2
clone size: -
V gene: TRBV6-5
CDR3 protein: CASSLHGRTDTQYF
CDR3 DNA: TGTGCCAGCAGCCTACACGGGAGGACAGATACGCAGTATTTT

J gene: TRBJ2-3
D gene: TRBD2
clone size: -
V gene: TRBV6-5
CDR3 protein: CASSYTAGDRDTQYF
CDR3 DNA: TGTGCCAGCAGTTACACGGCGGGGGATAGAGATACGCAGTATTTT

J gene: TRBJ1-6
D gene: -
clone size: -
V gene: TRBV7-9
CDR3 protein: CASSLDTGNSPLHF
CDR3 DNA: TGTGCCAGCAGCTTAGATACAGGGAATTCACCCCTCCACTTT

J gene: TRBJ1-4
D gene: -
clone size: -
V gene: TRBV5-4
CDR3 protein: CASSQESEGREKLFF
CDR3 DNA: TGTGCCAGCAGCCAGGAATCAGAGGGGAGGGAAAAACTGTTTTTT

J gene: TRBJ2-6
D gene: TRBD1
clone size: -
V gene: TRBV5-4
CDR3 protein: CASSGTGYGANVLTF
CDR3 DNA: TGTGCCAGCAGCGGGACAGGGTACGGGGCCAACGTCCTGACTTTC

J gene: TRBJ1-1
D gene: -
clone size: -
V gene: TRBV18
CDR3 protein: CASSPPRAAAVEAFF
CDR3 DNA: TGTGCCAGCTCACCACCGCGGGCCGCTGCCGTTGAAGCTTTCTTT

J gene: TRBJ2-1
D gene: -
clone size: once
V gene: TRBV19
CDR3 protein: CASSRSGNVPLTHNEQFF
CDR3 DNA: TGTGCCAGTAGTCGCTCGGGGAACGTTCCTCTAACCCACAATGAGCAGTTCTTC

J gene: TRBJ2-1
D gene: TRBD2
clone size: -
V gene: TRBV4-1
CDR3 protein: CASSQRGLAGLGRSYNEQFF
CDR3 DNA: TGCGCCAGCAGCCAACGAGGACTAGCGGGCTTGGGGCGCTCCTACAATGAGCAGTTCTTC

J gene: TRBJ1-2
D gene: TRBD1
clone size: -
V gene: TRBV15
CDR3 protein: CATSREFTGGNYGYTF
CDR3 DNA: TGTGCCACCAGCAGAGAATTTACAGGGGGTAACTATGGCTACACCTTC

J gene: TRBJ2-3
D gene: TRBD2
clone size: -
V gene: TRBV4-1
CDR3 protein: CASSQEQRGQDTQYF
CDR3 DNA: TGCGCCAGCAGCCAAGAACAGCGGGGTCAAGATACGCAGTATTTT

J gene: TRBJ1-3
D gene: -
clone size: few
V gene: TRBV12-3/TRBV12-4
CDR3 protein: CASSLRGGNTIYF
CDR3 DNA: TGTGCCAGCAGTTTACGGGGTGGAAACACCATATATTTT